This T cell receptor beta chain is from a study of blood T cell repertoires in COVID-19. Study-level information: COVID-19 samples, acute and convalescent, were from the United States, Italy and Spain. T cells, B-cell-depleted T cells, or PBMCs supplied cDNA or gDNA.

Original processing methods: Reference gene primer amplification gave estimated nucleated cell counts. The table came from immunoSEQ multiplex PCR; TCRdb's copy has only in-frame clones and leaves some out. D and trimming come from the DNA, and the V and J calls and clone size come from that table. Here the sample spans 150,000 to 160,000 clones, 75% to 90% being singletons. Input material: peripheral blood. This receptor was identified in a woman aged 40 to 55 with acute or convalescent COVID-19.

CDR3 in DNA: TGCAGCGTTGGACGTCTAGTCTCCTACAATGAGCAGTTCTTC. It codes for CSVGRLVSYNEQFF. The chain couples TRBV29-1 to TRBJ2-1; no firm D call. Germline V lookup: CDR1 SQVTM, CDR2 ANQGSEA. Deletions cut 4 bases from V and 0 bases from J, with 10 bases between. CDR3 length: 14 residues.